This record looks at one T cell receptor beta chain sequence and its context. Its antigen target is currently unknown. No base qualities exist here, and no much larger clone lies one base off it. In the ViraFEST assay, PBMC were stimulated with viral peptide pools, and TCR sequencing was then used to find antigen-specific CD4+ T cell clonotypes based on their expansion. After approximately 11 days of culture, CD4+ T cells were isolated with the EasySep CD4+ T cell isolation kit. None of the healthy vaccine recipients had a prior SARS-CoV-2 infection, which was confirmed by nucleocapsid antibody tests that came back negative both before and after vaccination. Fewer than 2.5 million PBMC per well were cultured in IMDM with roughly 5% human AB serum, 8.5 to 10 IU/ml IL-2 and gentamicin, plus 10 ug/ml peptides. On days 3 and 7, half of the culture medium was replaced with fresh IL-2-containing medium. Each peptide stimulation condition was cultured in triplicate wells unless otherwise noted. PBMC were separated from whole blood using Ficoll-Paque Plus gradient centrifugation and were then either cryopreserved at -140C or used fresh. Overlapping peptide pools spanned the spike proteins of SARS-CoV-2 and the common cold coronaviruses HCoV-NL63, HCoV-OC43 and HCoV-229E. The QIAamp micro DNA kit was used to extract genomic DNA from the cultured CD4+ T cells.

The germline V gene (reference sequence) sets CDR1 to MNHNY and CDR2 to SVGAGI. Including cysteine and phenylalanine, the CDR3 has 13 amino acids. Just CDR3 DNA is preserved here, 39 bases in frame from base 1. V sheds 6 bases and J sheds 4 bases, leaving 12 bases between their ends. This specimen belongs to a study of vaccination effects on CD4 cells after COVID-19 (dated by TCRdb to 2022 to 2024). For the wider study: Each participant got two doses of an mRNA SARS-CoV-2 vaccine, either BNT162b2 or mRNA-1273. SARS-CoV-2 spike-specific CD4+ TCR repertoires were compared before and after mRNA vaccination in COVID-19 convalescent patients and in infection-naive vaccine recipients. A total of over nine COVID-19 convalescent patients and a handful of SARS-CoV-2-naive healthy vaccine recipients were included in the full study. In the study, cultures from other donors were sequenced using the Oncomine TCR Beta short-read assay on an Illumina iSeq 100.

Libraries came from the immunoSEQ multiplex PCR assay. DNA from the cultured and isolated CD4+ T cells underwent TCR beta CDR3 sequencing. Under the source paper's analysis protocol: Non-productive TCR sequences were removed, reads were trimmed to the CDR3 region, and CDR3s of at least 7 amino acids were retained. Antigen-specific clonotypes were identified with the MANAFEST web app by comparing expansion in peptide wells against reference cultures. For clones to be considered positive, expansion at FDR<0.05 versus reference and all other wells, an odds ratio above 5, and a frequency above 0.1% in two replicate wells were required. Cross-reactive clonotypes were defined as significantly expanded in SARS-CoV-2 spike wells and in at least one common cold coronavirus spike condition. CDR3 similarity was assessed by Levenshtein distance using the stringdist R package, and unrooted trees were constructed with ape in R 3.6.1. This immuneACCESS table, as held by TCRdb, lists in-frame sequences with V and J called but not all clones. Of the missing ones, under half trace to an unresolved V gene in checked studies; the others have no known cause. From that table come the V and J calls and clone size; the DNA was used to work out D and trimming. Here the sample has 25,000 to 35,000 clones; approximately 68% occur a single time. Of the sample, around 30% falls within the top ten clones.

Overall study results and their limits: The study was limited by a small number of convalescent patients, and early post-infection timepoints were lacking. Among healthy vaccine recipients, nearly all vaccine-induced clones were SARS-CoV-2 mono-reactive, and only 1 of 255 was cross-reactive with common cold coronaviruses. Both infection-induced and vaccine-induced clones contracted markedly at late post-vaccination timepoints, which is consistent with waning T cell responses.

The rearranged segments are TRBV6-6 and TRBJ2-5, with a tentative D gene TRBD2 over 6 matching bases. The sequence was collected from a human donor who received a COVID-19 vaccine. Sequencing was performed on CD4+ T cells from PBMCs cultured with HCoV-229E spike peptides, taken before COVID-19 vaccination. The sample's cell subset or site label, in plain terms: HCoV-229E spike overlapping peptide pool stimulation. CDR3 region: CASSRGLGETQYF. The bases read TGTGCCAGCAGCCGGGGACTGGGAGAGACCCAGTACTTC.